These T cell receptor beta chains were read from a single sample in a study of spatial heterogeneity in lung cancer. TCRdb re-called the 5' RACE reads with MiXCR, one entry per CDR3 protein. Of 85,000 to 100,000 distinct CDR3 sequences listed, approximately 12% are singletons. The sequencing here drew on PBMCs, taken at surgery. These receptors came from a male donor with early-stage non-small cell lung cancer. The CDR3 runs from the conserved cysteine through the conserved F or W. D genes are given only for firm matches. Only part of the rows carry a size: once, few, many, or a class if the clone is expanded.

size	V	D	length	J	CDR3	DNA
few	TRBV5-1	-	17	TRBJ2-6	CASSPEGGLPGANVLTF	TGCGCCAGCAGTCCGGAGGGGGGACTACCTGGGGCCAACGTCCTGACTTTC
few	TRBV14	-	17	TRBJ1-5	CASSPEDKAKRHQPQHF	TGTGCCAGCAGCCCAGAGGATAAAGCTAAGAGACATCAGCCCCAGCATTTT
-	TRBV5-1	TRBD2	17	TRBJ2-1	CASSPLTSVLSYNEQFF	TGCGCCAGCAGCCCGCTGACTAGCGTCCTCTCCTACAATGAGCAGTTCTTC
-	TRBV3-1	-	12	TRBJ1-1	CASRRPGTEAFF	TGTGCCAGCAGAAGACCCGGGACAGAAGCTTTCTTT
many	TRBV5-1	-	14	TRBJ2-2	CASSLETAGGELFF	TGCGCCAGCAGCTTGGAAACCGCGGGCGGGGAGCTGTTTTTT
-	TRBV30	-	15	TRBJ1-6	CAWTGREGYNSPLHF	TGTGCCTGGACGGGCAGGGAGGGATATAATTCACCCCTCCACTTT
many	TRBV29-1	TRBD1	16	TRBJ2-5	CSVEGGWSGGVETQYF	TGCAGCGTTGAAGGAGGATGGTCAGGGGGCGTCGAGACCCAGTACTTC
-	TRBV20-1	TRBD2	13	TRBJ2-7	CSALAGVRYEQYF	TGCAGTGCTCTAGCGGGAGTTCGCTACGAGCAGTACTTC
-	TRBV5-1	-	14	TRBJ1-1	CASSPITTNTEAFF	TGCGCCAGCAGCCCAATCACAACGAACACTGAAGCTTTCTTT
-	TRBV5-5	-	17	TRBJ1-2	CASSLPNRRTLNYGYTF	TGTGCCAGCAGCTTGCCTAACAGGAGAACCTTAAACTATGGCTACACCTTC
many	TRBV14	TRBD2	15	TRBJ2-2	CASSRWSGTVGELFF	TGTGCCAGCAGCCGTTGGAGCGGGACGGTCGGGGAGCTGTTTTTT
many	TRBV3-1	TRBD2	13	TRBJ2-7	CASSSGLAREQYF	TGTGCCAGCAGCTCCGGACTAGCTCGGGAGCAGTACTTC
few	TRBV6-6	TRBD1	14	TRBJ1-2	CASSKGQGHYGYTF	TGTGCCAGCAGTAAGGGACAGGGCCACTATGGCTACACCTTC
few	TRBV29-1	-	12	TRBJ2-2	CSVGRGTGELFF	TGCAGCGTTGGGAGGGGAACCGGGGAGCTGTTTTTT
-	TRBV28	-	13	TRBJ1-2	CASSQIRNYGYTF	TGTGCCAGCAGCCAGATCCGTAACTATGGCTACACCTTC
hyperexpanded	TRBV10-3	-	15	TRBJ2-2	CAISESATVTGELFF	TGTGCCATCAGTGAGTCAGCTACCGTCACCGGGGAGCTGTTTTTT
few	TRBV3-1	-	15	TRBJ1-1	CASSHNPTANTEAFF	TGTGCCAGCAGCCATAACCCGACAGCGAACACTGAAGCTTTCTTT
-	TRBV12-3/TRBV12-4	-	13	TRBJ1-5	CASSLQDSKPQHF	TGTGCCAGCAGTTTGCAGGATTCTAAGCCCCAGCATTTT
many	TRBV5-6	TRBD2	14	TRBJ2-5	CASTKLAVKETQYF	TGTGCCAGCACCAAACTAGCGGTAAAAGAGACCCAGTACTTC
few	TRBV2	TRBD1	15	TRBJ2-3	CASSRQGAGTDTQYF	TGTGCCAGCAGTAGACAGGGGGCTGGGACAGATACGCAGTATTTT
-	TRBV6-5	TRBD1	13	TRBJ2-7	CASSYRQGGEQYF	TGTGCCAGCAGTTACCGACAGGGGGGCGAGCAGTACTTC
many	TRBV7-9	TRBD2	15	TRBJ2-5	CASSGTSGTQETQYF	TGTGCCAGCAGTGGGACTAGCGGGACCCAAGAGACCCAGTACTTC